This entry lists 11 T cell receptor beta chains sequenced from one sample in a study of T cell repertoires in cytomegalovirus infection. MiXCR, run by TCRdb on the reads, gives a single entry per CDR3 protein. Altogether around 350,000 distinct CDR3 sequences are present, about a sixth being singletons, with the ten largest covering less than 9.5%. The sample taken for sequencing was PBMCs. The receptors derive from a human donor in good health (CMV status not recorded). Some clones in this sample may be carry-over from other donors' samples.

The chain is built from TRBV19 and TRBJ1-1; D is unresolved. This CDR3 has 15 amino acids. V was pared by 4 bases and J by 11 bases, with 23 bases between. Germline assignment: CDR1 LNHDA and CDR2 SQIVND (reference sequence). The CDR3 nucleotides are TGTGCCAGTAGTACCGTCGATGGCAAATTAACGGAGGCTTTCTTT. This translates into CASSTVDGKLTEAFF. The variable domain in full, with the rest retrieved from reference TRBV19 and TRBJ1-1, is DGGITQSPKYLFRKEGQNVTLSCEQNLNHDAMYWYRQDPGQGLRLIYYSQIVNDFQKGDIAEGYSVSREKKESFPLTVTSAQKNPTAFYLCASSTVDGKLTEAFFGQGTRLTVV.

This clonotype was found many times. This chain joins TRBV7-9 and TRBJ2-2; TRBD1 matches at 7 bases. CDR3 length: 15 amino acids. Germline V gene sequence: CDR1 SEHNR, CDR2 FQNEAQ (reference sequence). The ends lost 4 bases at V and 0 bases at J; junction bases unmatched: 2. CDR3 coding DNA: TGTGCCAGCAGCTCGACAGGGACGAACACCGGGGAGCTGTTTTTT. This encodes CASSSTGTNTGELFF.

This clonotype was observed a few times. The J gene is TRBJ2-3, the V gene TRBV5-5, with D unresolved. The V end was cut by 1 base, the J end by 6 bases, with 15 bases between. CDR3 length: 15 residues. Germline-derived CDR1 and CDR2 are SGHKS and YYEKEE (reference sequence). The CDR3 loop is CASSLSRLQIDTQYF. In DNA form, the CDR3 reads TGTGCCAGCAGCTTGAGTCGGCTCCAAATCGATACGCAGTATTTT.

This clonotype was counted a few times. V usage is TRBV11-2 and J usage is TRBJ2-1; 8 bases line up with TRBD1. The CDR3 is 13 amino acids. With V trimmed by 5 bases and J by 9 bases, 6 bases remained unmatched. Per germline, CDR1 SGHAT and CDR2 FQNNGV. The CDR3 DNA follows: TGTGCCAGCAGCCGTACGACAGGGGCTGAGCAGTTCTTC. Translating gives CASSRTTGAEQFF.

The table lists this clonotype with a few counts. The J gene is TRBJ2-7, the V gene TRBV6-5, with D unclear. From germline, CDR1 is MNHEY and CDR2 SVGAGI. Deletions cut 4 bases from V and 5 bases from J, with 15 bases between. The CDR3 totals 14 residues. The CDR3 reads CASSSPLEGHEQYF. Here the CDR3 DNA reads TGTGCCAGCAGTTCACCCCTCGAAGGTCACGAGCAGTACTTC.

The V and J genes are TRBV19 and TRBJ2-5; 9 positions match TRBD2. There are 15 residues in the CDR3. Germline V CDR1 and CDR2: LNHDA, SQIVND (reference sequence). With V trimmed by 4 bases and J by 4 bases, 7 bases remained unmatched. The DNA of the CDR3 is TGTGCCAGTAGTACAAGCGGGAGGAGTTCAGAGACCCAGTACTTC. Encoded protein: CASSTSGRSSETQYF.

This clonotype came up a few times. The chain joins TRBV15 to TRBJ2-7, with 7 nucleotides matching TRBD2. CDR3 size: 13 residues. Germline CDR1 is LNHNV and CDR2 is YYDKDF (reference sequence). Trimming removed 6 bases from V and 3 bases from J; junction bases left unmatched: 5. CDR3 sequence (DNA): TGTGCCACCAGGCGTACGGGAGGCTACGAGCAGTACTTC. It yields the protein CATRRTGGYEQYF. Drawing the rest from reference TRBV15 and TRBJ2-7, the complete variable domain is DAMVIQNPRYQVTQFGKPVTLSCSQTLNHNVMYWYQQKSSQAPKLLFHYYDKDFNNEADTPDNFQSRRPNTSFCFLDIRSPGLGDTAMYLCATRRTGGYEQYFGPGTRLTVT.

V is TRBV6-1 and J is TRBJ1-5; D is unresolved. Germline values: CDR1 MNHNS, CDR2 SASEGT. V dropped 2 bases and J dropped 4 bases, with 6 bases sitting between them. The CDR3 spans 13 residues. The CDR3 nucleotides are TGTGCCAGCAGTGAAAGCCGGAATCAGCCCCAGCATTTT. Protein sequence: CASSESRNQPQHF.

In DNA, the CDR3 is TGCAGTGTACAAGAATTGACTACAATGAGGCAGTTCTTC. Translated: CSVQELTTMRQFF. The chain combines TRBV20-1 with TRBJ2-1; tentatively, D is TRBD2 (5 bases). The CDR3 is made up of 13 amino acids. Trimming pared 7 bases from V and 12 bases from J, leaving 22 bases between. CDR1 is DFQATT, CDR2 SNEGSKA, per germline (reference sequence).

This clonotype was seen ten or more times. The CDR3 is CASSLGTGTSGRWGETQYF. The CDR3 nucleotides read TGTGCCAGCAGCTTAGGGACCGGGACTAGCGGGAGGTGGGGAGAGACCCAGTACTTC. The chain links TRBV7-2 to TRBJ2-5; 15 bases match TRBD2. The CDR3 loop spans 19 amino acids. CDR1 and CDR2 from the germline V gene are SGHTA and FQGNSA. V dropped 1 base and J dropped 4; count of bases not matched to a gene: 10.

This clonotype was seen repeatedly, ten times or more. The chain uses TRBV7-2 and TRBJ1-3; D perhaps matches TRBD1 (5 bases). The germline V gene has CDR1 SGHTA and CDR2 FQGNSA. The V gene lost 1 base and the J gene lost 0 bases, with 16 bases spanning the gap. The CDR3 consists of 18 residues. In DNA form, the CDR3 reads TGTGCCAGCAGCTTAGAGGCCGGGACTGTCGTCTCTGGAAACACCATATATTTT. Its protein product is CASSLEAGTVVSGNTIYF.